In its sample, the clone carrying this TCR beta chain was seen once. This entry comes from a study of technical replicates of blood from several donors. The protocol was immunoSEQ multiplex PCR, while the TCRdb copy is restricted to in-frame clones and leaves out a portion. Of about 85,000 clones in the sample, approximately 94% were seen once. Sequenced material: T cells isolated from PBMCs. The sequence was obtained from a human donor in good health.

The CDR3 DNA reads TGTGCCAGCAGCTCTCGTACAGGGGTCGGCTACACCTTC. It is translated as CASSSRTGVGYTF. The rearrangement uses TRBV7-8 and TRBJ1-2, with TRBD1 identical over 7 bases. CDR1 SGHVS and CDR2 FQNEAQ come from the germline V gene. V gave up 4 bases and J gave up 8 bases; unmatched junction bases: 7. The CDR3 runs to 13 residues.